The next 32 T cell receptor beta chains were all read from a single sample in a study of T cell changes during pregnancy in multiple sclerosis. The data were produced by immunoSEQ multiplex PCR, yet TCRdb's version contains in-frame clones alone and is incomplete. In the table there are tens of thousands of clones, over 75% of which are singletons. Sequencing was performed on peripheral blood, taken in the first trimester of pregnancy. Receptors were obtained from a female donor in good health, enrolled as a control in a pregnancy study.

As regards this clone: The same CDR3 can be traced to other DNA sequences in this sample. This chain links TRBV9 with TRBJ2-7, with 7 bases lining up with TRBD1. V lost 4 bases to trimming and J lost 0 bases; unmatched junction nucleotides: 4. From germline, CDR1 is SGDLS and CDR2 YYNGEE. This CDR3 is built from 14 residues. The CDR3 sequence: CASSPRDSSYEQYF. The DNA of the CDR3 is TGTGCCAGCAGCCCGAGGGACAGCTCCTACGAGCAGTACTTC.

The chain has TRBV27 and TRBJ2-1, with TRBD1 matching over 9 bases. Germline assignment: CDR1 MNHEY and CDR2 SMNVEV (reference sequence). This CDR3 region has 15 residues. V was pared by 0 bases and J by 8 bases, with 5 bases of the junction left unmatched. CDR3 amino acids: CASSLSWTGVYEQFF. The CDR3, as DNA: TGTGCCAGCAGTTTATCCTGGACAGGGGTCTATGAGCAGTTCTTC.

Sample share makes this clone medium-sized. Here the CDR3 reads CASSQETSGPYNEQFF. DNA for the CDR3: TGTGCCAGCAGCCAAGAAACTAGCGGTCCCTACAATGAGCAGTTCTTC. The chain links TRBV4-2 to TRBJ2-1; TRBD2 agrees at 8 bases. There are 16 residues in the CDR3. Germline CDR1 is LGHNA and CDR2 is YNFKEQ. The junction had 3 bases not matched to a gene; V was cut back by 0 bases and J by 2 bases.

This clone was picked up a small number of times. The chain recombines TRBV15 with TRBJ2-2; 7 positions agree with TRBD1. CDR1 is LNHNV, CDR2 YYDKDF, per germline (reference sequence). The CDR3 runs 14 residues. J gave up 4 bases and V 4 bases, and 3 bases lay outside the gene matches. CDR3 bases: TGTGCCACCAGCAAAGGGGGCCTCACCGGGGAGCTGTTTTTT. Translated: CATSKGGLTGELFF.

The rearrangement links TRBV15 to TRBJ2-1; the match to TRBD2 covers 9 bases. This CDR3 region has 19 residues. V dropped 5 bases and J dropped 0; count of bases not matched to a gene: 14. The V gene's germline CDR1 is LNHNV and CDR2 YYDKDF (reference sequence). The chain's CDR3 is CATSGTSQGGQSSYNEQFF. The CDR3 nucleotides read TGTGCCACCAGCGGGACTAGCCAGGGCGGGCAGAGCTCCTACAATGAGCAGTTCTTC.

The genes are TRBV18 and TRBJ2-5; D not resolved. V was cut by 3 bases and J by 5 bases, with 13 bases left in between. Per germline, CDR1 KGHSH and CDR2 LQKENI. CDR3 size: 14 residues. The CDR3 loop reads CASSPTRVTETQYF. The CDR3 DNA follows: TGTGCCAGCTCACCCACCCGGGTGACGGAGACCCAGTACTTC.

J is TRBJ2-4 and V is TRBV6-4; TRBD2 matches at 11 bases. V was pared by 4 bases and J by 8 bases, with 10 bases of the junction left unmatched. CDR1 and CDR2 (germline): MRHNA, SNTAGT. The CDR3 totals 16 residues. The CDR3 DNA reads TGTGCCAGCAGTGGTGGGGGTAGCGGGGGGGCGGACATTCAGTACTTC. As protein: CASSGGGSGGADIQYF.

The chain is built from TRBV20-1 and TRBJ1-1; D is uncertain. Trimming took 7 bases from V and 6 from J, leaving 12 bases between them. CDR3 size: 11 residues. From germline, CDR1 is DFQATT and CDR2 SNEGSKA (reference sequence). CDR3 sequence reads: CSVEGFPEAFF. CDR3 sequence (DNA): TGCAGTGTGGAGGGTTTTCCTGAAGCTTTCTTT.

The chain uses TRBV7-3 and TRBJ2-2; TRBD2 aligns across 15 bases. The CDR3 length is 18 residues. Per germline, CDR1 SGHTA and CDR2 FQGTGA. V gave up 4 bases and J gave up 7 bases; unmatched junction bases: 10. The CDR3 sequence is CASSSRTSGGALVGELFF. The CDR3 DNA reads as TGTGCCAGCAGCTCTCGGACTAGCGGGGGGGCCCTTGTCGGGGAGCTGTTTTTT.

The V and J genes are TRBV27 and TRBJ2-1; 10 bases align to TRBD2. Germline V gene sequence: CDR1 MNHEY, CDR2 SMNVEV (reference sequence). V dropped 6 bases and J dropped 6; count of bases not matched to a gene: 8. This CDR3 has 15 amino acids. The CDR3 sequence: CASRLSGGAGNEQFF. The CDR3 DNA reads TGTGCCAGCAGGCTGAGCGGGGGGGCCGGCAATGAGCAGTTCTTC.

This clone has just one count. The chain has TRBV30 and TRBJ2-7; 8 bases align to TRBD1. The CDR3 spans 13 residues. V was clipped by 8 bases and J by 0 bases; unmatched bases: 6. The germline CDR1 and CDR2 sequences are GTSNPN and SVGIG (reference sequence). CDR3: CAGEGQDSYEQYF. The CDR3 bases are TGTGCCGGAGAGGGACAGGACTCCTACGAGCAGTACTTC.

The gene calls are TRBV9 and TRBJ2-7, with 8 bases identical to TRBD1. This CDR3 region has 12 residues. The germline V gene has CDR1 SGDLS and CDR2 YYNGEE. The junction had 1 base not matched to a gene; V was cut back by 5 bases and J by 3 bases. The CDR3 DNA reads TGTGCCAGCAGTGGACAGGGCTACGAGCAGTACTTC. Amino acids: CASSGQGYEQYF.

This clone showed up just once. The rearrangement uses TRBV7-7 and TRBJ1-1; D not resolved. The CDR3 sequence is 14 residues long. Germline CDR1 is SSHAT and CDR2 is FNYEAQ (reference sequence). Trimming cost V 3 bases and J 8 bases, with 16 bases left between them. CDR3 nucleotide sequence: TGTGCCAGCAGCTTCAACAGTGGGTTCAGAGAAGCTTTCTTT. Protein product: CASSFNSGFREAFF.

This clone was counted between two and nine times. The rearrangement links TRBV5-1 to TRBJ2-5; a weak D match, TRBD2 (6 bases). V was pared by 3 bases and J by 4 bases, with 16 bases between. Germline lookup yields CDR1 SGHRS and CDR2 YFSETQ. This CDR3 has 15 residues. Here the CDR3 DNA reads TGCGCCAGCAGCTATGAAGGGGAGGAAGGAGAGACCCAGTACTTC. Translation: CASSYEGEEGETQYF.

The chain couples TRBV2 to TRBJ1-3; D is uncertain. The V gene lost 1 base and the J gene lost 1 base, with 8 bases spanning the gap. This CDR3 is 15 amino acids long. In germline, CDR1 is SNHLY, CDR2 FYNNEI. This CDR3 is CASSEEAGSGNTIYF. In nucleotides, the CDR3 is TGTGCCAGCAGTGAAGAAGCAGGATCTGGAAACACCATATATTTT.

This clone was seen a single time. V usage is TRBV6-4 and J usage is TRBJ1-2, with TRBD1 matching over 12 bases. V was clipped by 6 bases and J by 4 bases; unmatched bases: 6. Germline V gives CDR1 MRHNA, CDR2 SNTAGT. The CDR3 is made up of 15 amino acids. In DNA form, the CDR3 reads TGTGCCAGCAGCTCCGGGACAGGGGGCCTCTATGGCTACACCTTC. This codes for CASSSGTGGLYGYTF.

The rearrangement uses TRBV5-1 and TRBJ2-1; TRBD2 matches at 8 bases. Unmatched junction bases numbered 9, after V lost 10 bases and J lost 6 bases. The CDR3 extends over 13 amino acids. Germline CDR1 SGHRS, CDR2 YFSETQ. The CDR3 region has the DNA TGCGCCTCCTCCTCGGGGGGGACCAATGAGCAGTTCTTC. The encoded protein is CASSSGGTNEQFF.

This clone was observed a single time. This rearrangement joins TRBV2 to TRBJ2-2; D perhaps matches TRBD2 (5 bases). Germline assignment: CDR1 SNHLY and CDR2 FYNNEI. The CDR3 contains 15 residues. Trimming cost V 4 bases and J 4 bases, with 13 bases left between them. The CDR3 reads CASSVRETSTGELFF. The CDR3 bases are TGTGCCAGCAGTGTGAGGGAGACGTCCACCGGGGAGCTGTTTTTT. Looking up the rest from reference TRBV2 and TRBJ2-2 gives the full variable domain: EPEVTQTPSHQVTQMGQEVILRCVPISNHLYFYWYRQILGQKVEFLVSFYNNEISEKSEIFDDQFSVERPDGSNFTLKIRSTKLEDSAMYFCASSVRETSTGELFFGEGSRLTVL.

This chain connects TRBV5-4 to TRBJ2-3, with TRBD2 matching 8 bases. V was pared by 0 bases and J by 2 bases, with 17 bases of the junction left unmatched. There are 20 residues in the CDR3. Germline loops: CDR1 SGHNT, CDR2 YYREEE (reference sequence). CDR3 bases: TGTGCCAGCAGCTTGGCGATTAGGCTAGCGGGTTCTACCCACACAGATACGCAGTATTTT. This codes for CASSLAIRLAGSTHTDTQYF.

The J gene is TRBJ1-1, the V gene TRBV6-5; D is unresolved. Germline V gives CDR1 MNHEY, CDR2 SVGAGI. The CDR3 contains 16 residues. The V and J ends lost 4 bases and 3 bases respectively, with 18 bases between them. The CDR3 nucleotides read TGTGCCAGCAGTTCGTCCTTGTCTTCTTATCACACTGAAGCTTTCTTT. Translation gives CASSSSLSSYHTEAFF.

The rearrangement joins TRBV5-4 to TRBJ2-1, with TRBD1 as a possible D gene (5 bases). CDR1 is SGHNT, CDR2 YYREEE, per germline (reference sequence). The V and J ends lost 0 bases and 2 bases respectively, with 15 bases between them. The CDR3 runs to 17 residues. As DNA, the CDR3 is TGTGCCAGCAGCTTGGCGGTCAAAAGGGGTACCTACAATGAGCAGTTCTTC. Protein: CASSLAVKRGTYNEQFF.

The chain carries TRBV6-1 and TRBJ1-2; D not certain. Germline V gene lookup returns CDR1 MNHNS and CDR2 SASEGT. V dropped 1 base and J dropped 6 bases, with 9 bases sitting between them. The CDR3 has 13 amino acids. In DNA form, the CDR3 reads TGTGCCAGCAGTGAAGTACAGAGTCATGGCTACACCTTC. It is translated as CASSEVQSHGYTF.

The chain links TRBV7-3 to TRBJ1-5; D may be TRBD1 (5 bases). The CDR3 sequence is 14 residues long. From germline, CDR1 is SGHTA and CDR2 FQGTGA. The germline V and J ends were trimmed by 0 bases and 4 bases, with 7 bases remaining between them. CDR3: CASSLTSGNQPQHF. CDR3 nucleotides: TGTGCCAGCAGCTTAACGTCAGGGAATCAGCCCCAGCATTTT.

V and J are TRBV7-3 and TRBJ1-2, with D maybe TRBD1 (5 bases). Trimming removed 5 bases at V and 5 bases at J, with 15 bases between. The V gene's germline CDR1 is SGHTA and CDR2 FQGTGA. CDR3 length: 14 residues. The CDR3 protein is CASSPGGVGYGYTF. The DNA of the CDR3 is TGTGCCAGCAGCCCTGGGGGGGTGGGATATGGCTACACCTTC.

This chain connects TRBV7-9 to TRBJ1-2; D not certain. This CDR3 comprises 13 residues. The germline V gene has CDR1 SEHNR and CDR2 FQNEAQ (reference sequence). Between the trimmed V and J ends, which lost 5 bases and 4 bases, there was a span of 11 bases. The CDR3 loop is CASSPGTAYGYTF. CDR3 DNA sequence: TGTGCCAGCAGCCCCGGAACAGCCTATGGCTACACCTTC.

The chain links TRBV6-5 to TRBJ2-1; D possibly corresponds to TRBD2 (6 bases). CDR3 size: 15 residues. The V and J ends lost 6 bases and 9 bases respectively, with 21 bases between them. Germline CDR1 MNHEY, CDR2 SVGAGI. DNA of the CDR3: TGTGCCAGCAGCTACAACCTGGGACTCTGGAGTGAGCAGTTCTTC. It yields the protein CASSYNLGLWSEQFF.

The V call is TRBV4-3, the J call TRBJ1-6; perhaps TRBD1 as D (5 bases). Trimming cost V 6 bases and J 0 bases, with 9 bases left between them. Germline V gives CDR1 LGHNA, CDR2 YSLEER. The CDR3 has 15 residues. This CDR3 reads CASRRDLSYNSPLHF. In nucleotides, the CDR3 is TGCGCCAGCAGGCGGGACCTCTCCTATAATTCACCCCTCCACTTT.

The V and J genes are TRBV7-6 and TRBJ2-1; no definite D call. Trimming removed 2 bases from V and 7 bases from J, with 18 bases in between. The CDR3 runs 16 residues. Germline V lookup: CDR1 SGHVS, CDR2 FNYEAQ. CDR3 bases: TGTGCCAGCAGCTTATTCGTTGACTCCGCCTCTAATGAGCAGTTCTTC. Amino acids: CASSLFVDSASNEQFF.

The rearrangement uses TRBV11-2 and TRBJ2-1; 7 nucleotides match TRBD1. The ends lost 5 bases at V and 6 bases at J; junction bases unmatched: 13. The V gene's germline CDR1 is SGHAT and CDR2 FQNNGV. This CDR3 is built from 16 residues. The CDR3 DNA sequence: TGTGCCAGCAGCACTCGACAGGGACGGAAATTCAATGAGCAGTTCTTC. This codes for CASSTRQGRKFNEQFF.

The gene calls are TRBV27 and TRBJ2-2; 7 bases are a match to TRBD1. V lost 6 bases and J lost 5; bases outside the gene matches: 3. Germline lookup yields CDR1 MNHEY and CDR2 SMNVEV (reference sequence). The CDR3 is made up of 13 amino acids. DNA of the CDR3: TGTGCCAGCAGCCTACAGGGGACCGGGGAGCTGTTTTTT. This gives the protein CASSLQGTGELFF.

This rearrangement joins TRBV18 to TRBJ2-3, with D perhaps matching TRBD2 (6 bases). The V end was cut by 3 bases, the J end by 0 bases, with 13 bases between. CDR1 KGHSH and CDR2 LQKENI come from the germline V gene. The CDR3 extends over 16 amino acids. For the CDR3, the DNA is TGTGCCAGCTCACCCCCCCGCGGGGCTAGCACAGATACGCAGTATTTT. The encoded protein is CASSPPRGASTDTQYF.

This clone has only a few counts. The chain employs TRBV20-1 and TRBJ1-1; no firm D call. CDR1 is DFQATT and CDR2 is SNEGSKA in the germline V gene (reference sequence). V lost 5 bases to trimming and J lost 8 bases, with 9 bases between them. The CDR3 spans 10 residues. The CDR3 DNA reads as TGCAGTGCTTGGAGGAGAGAAGCTTTCTTT. The encoded protein is CSAWRREAFF.